This T cell receptor beta chain originates from a study of CD8 T cell repertoires and HIV-1 epitope variants (dated by TCRdb to about 2020). Background on the whole study: T cells were stimulated in separate culture wells with each of twenty-five peptides representing autologous and known Gag and Nef epitope variants. T cells were enriched using the EasySep Human T Cell Enrichment Kit and then co-cultured with an equal number of autologous T cell-negative cells acting as antigen-presenting cells. Running each culture condition in triplicate, except for one peptide done in duplicate, gave a total of around 90 T cell cultures. The cultures were grown for roughly ten days in IMDM with gentamicin, and half of the media was changed on days 3 and 7 with IL-2, IL-7 and IL-15 added. The control conditions were a CMV, EBV and flu peptide pool, the Ebola AY9 epitope as a negative control, and a well with no peptide. A 1M T cell aliquot was kept as an uncultured baseline condition, separate from the approximately 87 T cell cultures. The epitopes tested were three Gag epitope families plus Nef HW9 and YT9. The study at large found these results: Nine or ten antigen-specific TCR beta clonotypes were identified, and about 6 of them appeared cross-reactive for autologous or known escape epitope variants. The assay could identify only TCR beta chains and pointed to proliferation in response to antigen, not to T cell function or cytokine profile. A few clonotypes recognized the Nef KF9 family and one clonotype recognized the HW9 family, while no responses were seen to the TAALDMSHF plasma variant.

This clone is medium-sized (0.01 to 0.1%) in its sample. Its antigen specificity is not known. Base qualities are not at hand, and no much larger clone is one base apart. The EasySep Human CD8+ T Cell Enrichment Kit was used on day 10 to isolate CD8+ T cells from every culture. Sequencing of TCR beta CDR3 regions was performed at survey depth on the immunoSEQ platform. The QIAamp DNA micro kit was used to extract genomic DNA from every cultured and uncultured CD8+ T cell population. For the original study's pipeline: Samples with fewer than 5,000 productive reads were excluded, resulting in the removal of about 6% of the 75 HIV peptide-stimulated cultures. A MANAFEST web app trimmed sequences to CDR3 and removed nonproductive sequences, CDR3s under 5 amino acids, and those not starting C or ending F/W. To count as antigen-specific, a clonotype had to be expanded in at least 2 of 3 replicates compared with the no-peptide control at FDR 0.01, and only within one epitope family. A specific clonotype also had to show a frequency at least fivefold higher than in wells stimulated with peptides from other epitope families. In TCRdb, the immuneACCESS table is reduced to in-frame sequences with V and J assigned. These tables do not hold every clone; where another copy was compared, an unresolved V gene accounts for under half, and the others remain unexplained. The V and J calls and clone size were taken over from that table, and D and trimming were inferred from the DNA. The sample yields around 5,900 clones; about 67% were counted once. Less than 50% of the sample goes to the ten largest clones.

V lost 3 bases and J lost 5 bases; the stretch between them is 10 bases long. CDR1 MNHNS and CDR2 SASEGT are derived from the germline V gene. Including the terminal cysteine and phenylalanine, the CDR3 comprises 14 residues. Only the CDR3 part of the read is kept: 42 bases, read in frame from the first base. Sequenced input: cultured CD8+ T cells derived from PBMCs. The source is a male donor with HIV. The chain is encoded by TRBV6-1 joined to TRBJ2-2; the best D guess is TRBD1, with 6 bases matching. The bases are TGTGCCAGCAGTGACAAGGGGGAGACCGGGGAGCTGTTTTTT. This translates into CASSDKGETGELFF.